These T cell receptor beta chains were read from a single sample in a study of blood T cells in healthy people across ages. In TCRdb, the 5' RACE reads were re-called with MiXCR into one record per CDR3 protein. The sample holds approximately 1.5 million distinct CDR3 sequences; around 36% are singletons and the top ten take 11%. Sequenced: blood. These TCRs come from a woman aged 25 to 39 in good health. CDR3s include the opening cysteine and the closing phenylalanine or tryptophan. Each record gives: V gene, J gene, clone size, D gene, CDR3 DNA, CDR3 protein. The D gene is left open where the match is weak. The size field is filled for only some rows; it gives once, few, many or a size class.

TRBV4-1,TRBJ2-7,many,.,TGCGCCAGCAGCCAAGTAAACGAGGGGTACGAGCAGTACTTC,CASSQVNEGYEQYF
TRBV20-1,TRBJ2-7,.,.,TGCAGTGCTAGAGTACAGGGCTCCGAGCAGTACTTC,CSARVQGSEQYF
TRBV9,TRBJ2-3,many,.,TGTGCCAGCAGCGTAAAACCTTCCACAGATACGCAGTATTTT,CASSVKPSTDTQYF
TRBV30,TRBJ1-2,.,TRBD1,TGTGCCTGGAGTCCCTACAGGGGGCATGTGTATGGCTACACCTTC,CAWSPYRGHVYGYTF
TRBV12-3/TRBV12-4,TRBJ2-7,.,.,TGTGCCAGCAGTTTTGGGCCCTTCTACGAGCAGTACTTC,CASSFGPFYEQYF
TRBV20-1,TRBJ2-3,few,.,TGCAGTGCTAGAATGGACCCTACGCAGTATTTT,CSARMDPTQYF
TRBV7-9,TRBJ2-7,.,TRBD1,TGTGCCAGCAGCTTAGTCGGGACAGGGACCGAGCAGTACTTC,CASSLVGTGTEQYF
TRBV28,TRBJ2-7,few,.,TGTGCCAGCAGCCCTGGGTGGTACGAGCAGTACTTC,CASSPGWYEQYF
TRBV2,TRBJ2-1,.,TRBD2,TGTGCCAGCAGTGAAGCAACTAGCGGGAGGAGGCCCTACAATGAGCAGTTCTTC,CASSEATSGRRPYNEQFF
TRBV20-1,TRBJ2-5,many,.,TGCAGTGCTTACACAGGGAGCCAAGAGACCCAGTACTTC,CSAYTGSQETQYF
TRBV2,TRBJ2-7,.,.,TGTGCCAGCAGTGAAGCGGACGAGGATATCTACGAGCAGTACTTC,CASSEADEDIYEQYF
TRBV3-1,TRBJ2-5,.,.,TGTGCCAGCAGCCAAAAAGGGGGGAAAAGTGAGACCCAGTACTTC,CASSQKGGKSETQYF
TRBV19,TRBJ1-2,.,.,TGTGCCAGTAGCCGACAGAGCGTCTATGGCTACACCTTC,CASSRQSVYGYTF
TRBV27,TRBJ2-7,.,TRBD2,TGTGCCAGCGCCGGGGGGGTAGACGAGCAGTACTTC,CASAGGVDEQYF
TRBV6-1,TRBJ2-2,once,TRBD1,TGTGCCAGTACAGGGGAACGGGGCGGGGAGCTGTTTTTT,CASTGERGGELFF
TRBV28,TRBJ2-7,few,TRBD1,TGTGCCAGCAGGAGACGGACAGGTCTCACTCGGTACGAGCAGTACTTC,CASRRRTGLTRYEQYF